Included here is one T cell receptor (beta chain) sequence, with context. Antigen unknown. 13 Jbeta primers and 60 Vbeta primers were used for the PCR. The method was immunoSEQ multiplex PCR; TCRdb's version includes in-frame clones alone and lacks a portion of them. The sample includes some 90,000 clones, around 77% of them seen just once. The germline gives CDR1 MDHEN, CDR2 SYDVKM. The V and J ends lost 5 bases and 8 bases respectively, with 9 bases between them. The CDR3 sequence is 11 residues long. The sample is drawn from a study of cytomegalovirus exposure and HLA in healthy donors. The study, taken as a whole, reports: Researchers catalogued some 160 TCR beta chains as cytomegalovirus-associated. Presence/absence results assume similar sequencing depth per donor, which may not hold. Association of roughly 18,000 TCR beta sequences with HLA alleles was found at 0.05 false discovery rate in a later analysis. Common viral pathogens seemed to be connected with several of the most significant clusters, according to a later analysis.

Specimen: PBMCs. This receptor was obtained from a young man in good health and CMV-seronegative. The chain has TRBV28 and TRBJ2-5; the D gene is possibly TRBD1 (6 bases). The CDR3 is CASSNRVTQYF. The CDR3 DNA is TGTGCCAGCAGTAACAGGGTCACCCAGTACTTC.